The clone carrying this TCR beta chain was observed a few times. This record comes from a study of blood T cell repertoires in COVID-19. At the level of the study: Acute and convalescent COVID-19 specimens originated in the United States, Italy and Spain.

The table came from immunoSEQ multiplex PCR; TCRdb's copy has only in-frame clones and leaves some out. Here the sample spans around 62,000 clones, around 87% being singletons. The CDR3 contains 13 residues. The V end was cut by 4 bases, the J end by 4 bases, with 8 bases between. The germline V gene has CDR1 SNHLY and CDR2 FYNNEI. This receptor was taken from a human donor in a cohort sampled during active COVID-19. Sample: peripheral blood. The chain has TRBV2 and TRBJ1-5; the D is unclear. CDR3 DNA sequence: TGTGCCAGCAGTGTAACTTGGAATCAGCCCCAGCATTTT. This gives the protein CASSVTWNQPQHF.